This is a list of T cell receptor beta chains from one sample in a study of cytomegalovirus exposure and HLA in healthy donors. Clones were read by immunoSEQ multiplex PCR, and TCRdb kept only the in-frame ones, dropping some. This sample lists under 65,000 clones; its ten largest clones have around 7.1%. Material: PBMCs. The origin of the receptors is a middle-aged woman in good health and CMV-seronegative. Each CDR3 is given with its conserved first and last residue. The order of the fields is D gene, J gene, V gene, CDR3 protein, CDR3 DNA. A D gene is named only where the DNA matches it firmly.

TRBD2,TRBJ2-1,TRBV6-1,CASPAGGSYNEQFF,TGTGCCAGTCCCGCGGGAGGTTCCTACAATGAGCAGTTCTTC
TRBD1,TRBJ2-7,TRBV6-5,CASSSPGQTTYEQYF,TGTGCCAGCAGTTCTCCGGGACAGACCACCTACGAGCAGTACTTC
NA,TRBJ1-1,TRBV10-3,CAISGVGRDTEAFF,TGTGCCATCAGTGGGGTAGGGCGGGACACTGAAGCTTTCTTT
NA,TRBJ1-6,TRBV6-1,CASSEVAGLNSPLHF,TGTGCCAGCAGTGAAGTTGCAGGTTTGAACTCACCCCTCCACTTT
TRBD2,TRBJ2-1,TRBV13,CASSFHPTSGAGEQFF,TGTGCCAGCAGCTTTCACCCGACTAGCGGGGCGGGTGAGCAGTTCTTC
TRBD1,TRBJ2-2,TRBV11-2,CASSIGTGASGELFF,TGTGCCAGCAGCATCGGGACAGGGGCATCGGGGGAGCTGTTTTTT
NA,TRBJ1-3,TRBV19,CASSPGDNGNTIYF,TGTGCCAGTAGTCCAGGGGACAACGGAAACACCATATATTTT
TRBD1,TRBJ1-5,TRBV6-6,CASSYPGQGSNQPQHF,TGTGCCAGCAGTTACCCGGGACAGGGTAGCAATCAGCCCCAGCATTTT
NA,TRBJ2-3,TRBV6-5,CASSYSESLGTDTQYF,TGTGCCAGCAGTTACTCGGAGAGCCTTGGCACAGATACGCAGTATTTT
NA,TRBJ2-2,TRBV4-2,CASSPASDGTGELFF,TGTGCCAGCAGCCCCGCTAGCGACGGGACCGGGGAGCTGTTTTTT
TRBD1,TRBJ1-1,TRBV18,CASSPRDSDTEAFF,TGTGCCAGCTCACCCAGGGACAGCGACACTGAAGCTTTCTTT
TRBD2,TRBJ2-3,TRBV11-2,CASSLMTSGRTDTQYF,TGTGCCAGCAGCCTTATGACTAGCGGGAGAACAGATACGCAGTATTTT
NA,TRBJ1-6,TRBV6-6,CASSYGQTNSPLHF,TGTGCCAGCAGTTACGGGCAGACTAATTCACCCCTCCACTTT
NA,TRBJ1-1,TRBV6-5,CASSYEAMNTEAFF,TGTGCCAGCAGTTACGAGGCTATGAACACTGAAGCTTTCTTT
NA,TRBJ1-6,TRBV30,CAWTGYNNSPLHF,TGTGCCTGGACAGGATATAATAATTCACCCCTCCACTTT
TRBD1,TRBJ1-4,TRBV5-1,CASSRTGAGRDEKLFF,TGCGCCAGCAGCCGGACAGGGGCAGGACGAGATGAAAAACTGTTTTTT